This T cell receptor beta chain was documented in a study of beta chain features in type 1 diabetes. The CDR3 has 13 residues. Trimming shortened V by 2 bases and J by 6 bases, and 8 bases separated the two germline ends. Germline values: CDR1 SGHTA, CDR2 FQGNSA. Sorting that relied on CD45RO/CCR7/CD25/CD127/CD95/CD27 yielded CD4+ naive, central memory, regulatory and stem cell-like memory cells. Expressed TCRB transcripts got sequenced, as all isolated RNA was reverse transcribed. Here immunoSEQ multiplex PCR was the method, and the copy in TCRdb shows in-frame clones only, minus some. In the table there are about 110,000 clones, less than 40% of which are singletons.

The V gene is TRBV7-2, the J gene TRBJ2-1; D gene unclear. Source material: stem cell memory CD4+ T cells from blood. The sequence was collected from a woman younger than 30 in good health. The chain's CDR3 is CASSLTRTNEQFF. The CDR3 nucleotides read TGTGCCAGCAGCTTAACAAGAACCAATGAGCAGTTCTTC. The variable domain in full, with the rest retrieved from reference TRBV7-2 and TRBJ2-1, is GAGVSQSPSNKVTEKGKDVELRCDPISGHTALYWYRQSLGQGLEFLIYFQGNSAPDKSGLPSDRFSAERTGGSVSTLTIQRTQQEDSAVYLCASSLTRTNEQFFGPGTRLTVL.